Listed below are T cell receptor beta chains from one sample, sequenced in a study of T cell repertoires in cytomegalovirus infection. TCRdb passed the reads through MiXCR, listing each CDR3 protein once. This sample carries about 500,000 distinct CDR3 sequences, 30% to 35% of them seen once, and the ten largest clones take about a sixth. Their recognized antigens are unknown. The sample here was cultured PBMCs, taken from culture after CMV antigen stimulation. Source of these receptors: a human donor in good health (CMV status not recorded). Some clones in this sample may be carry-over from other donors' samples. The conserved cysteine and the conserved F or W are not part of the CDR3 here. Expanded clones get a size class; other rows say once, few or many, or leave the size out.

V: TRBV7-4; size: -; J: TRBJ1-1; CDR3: ASTQGANTEAF
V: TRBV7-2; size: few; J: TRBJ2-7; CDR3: ASSLGLAGGVDEQY
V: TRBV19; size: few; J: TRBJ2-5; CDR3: ASSAAGTAPETQY
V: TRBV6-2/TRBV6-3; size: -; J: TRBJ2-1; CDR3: ASTGTSNNEQF
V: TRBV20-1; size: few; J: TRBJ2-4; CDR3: SAPGVGKNIQY
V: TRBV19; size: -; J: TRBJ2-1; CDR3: ASSINIRRQGRTSGSPGEQF
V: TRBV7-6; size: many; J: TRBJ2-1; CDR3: ASSLSIGMRHNEQF
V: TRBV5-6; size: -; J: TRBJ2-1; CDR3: ASSRILAGEFHEQF
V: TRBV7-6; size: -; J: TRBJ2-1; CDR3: ASSFIGTRVGNEQF
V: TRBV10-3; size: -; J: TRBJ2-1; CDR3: AIRDSGRAGEQF
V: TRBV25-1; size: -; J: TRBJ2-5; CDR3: ASSKRSEQETQY
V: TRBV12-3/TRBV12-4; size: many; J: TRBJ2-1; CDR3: ASSHGQYNEQF
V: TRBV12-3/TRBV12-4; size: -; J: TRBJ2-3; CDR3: ASRPPGLGFGDTQY
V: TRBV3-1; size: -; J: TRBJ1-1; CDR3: ASSQLGQGAEAF
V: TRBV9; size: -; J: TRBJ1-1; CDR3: ASSPGGTTNTEAF
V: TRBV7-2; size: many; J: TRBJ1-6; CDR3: ASSLASGVNNSPLH
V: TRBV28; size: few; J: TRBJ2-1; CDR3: ASSSGGVYNEQF
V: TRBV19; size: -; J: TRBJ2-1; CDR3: ASGPLSGHNEQF
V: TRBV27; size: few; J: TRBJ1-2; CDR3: ASSSLGTGGRGYT
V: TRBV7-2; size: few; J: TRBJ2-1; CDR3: ASSMDRGRGNEQF
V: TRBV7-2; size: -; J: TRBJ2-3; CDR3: ASSLQADTDTQY
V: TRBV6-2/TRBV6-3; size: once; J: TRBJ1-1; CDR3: ASSERQGFVNTEAF
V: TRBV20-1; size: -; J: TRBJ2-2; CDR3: SARDFVTSGRTGELF
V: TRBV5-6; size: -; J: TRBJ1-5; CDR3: ASSRDRVGKSNQPQH
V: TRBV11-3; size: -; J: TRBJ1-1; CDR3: ASSLDQTVLNTEAF
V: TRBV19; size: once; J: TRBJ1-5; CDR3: ASSIDYQPQH
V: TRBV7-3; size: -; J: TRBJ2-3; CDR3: ASSLMPSGAADTQY
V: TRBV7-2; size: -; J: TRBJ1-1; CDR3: ASSSKRNTEAF
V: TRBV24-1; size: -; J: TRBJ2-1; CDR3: ATSESLANEQF
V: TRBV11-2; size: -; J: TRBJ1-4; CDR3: ASSLGQTLNEKLF
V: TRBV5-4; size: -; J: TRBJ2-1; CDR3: ASSARTGTSAGNEQF
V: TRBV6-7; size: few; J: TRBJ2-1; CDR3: ASESTSGSCYNEQF
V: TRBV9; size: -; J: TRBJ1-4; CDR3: ASSVAGGDEKLF
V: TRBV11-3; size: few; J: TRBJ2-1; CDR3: ASSLDLDPPYNEQF
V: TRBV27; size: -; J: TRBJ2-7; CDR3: ASRKTGSYEQY
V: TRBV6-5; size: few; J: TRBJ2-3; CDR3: ASSSVVQTGTDTQY
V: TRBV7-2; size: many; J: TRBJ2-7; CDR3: ASSLVPAGAYEQY
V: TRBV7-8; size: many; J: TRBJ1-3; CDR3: ASSLGKQGTISGNTIY
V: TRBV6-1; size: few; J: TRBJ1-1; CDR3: ASSEASQGEAF
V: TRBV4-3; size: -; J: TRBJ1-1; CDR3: ASSHEGGSEAF
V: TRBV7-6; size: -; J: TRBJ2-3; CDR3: ASTLGLAELTSTDTQY
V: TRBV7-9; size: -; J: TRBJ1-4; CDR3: ASSSLRQGSNEKLF
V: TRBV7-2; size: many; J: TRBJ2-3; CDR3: ASSKLEDTQY
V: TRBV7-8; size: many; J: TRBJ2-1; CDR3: ASSLSGNSYNEQF
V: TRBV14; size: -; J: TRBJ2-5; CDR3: ASSQLSGVQETQY
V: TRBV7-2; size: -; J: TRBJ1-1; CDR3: ASSLGDFSTEAF
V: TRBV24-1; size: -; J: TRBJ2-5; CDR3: ATKTSGQETQY
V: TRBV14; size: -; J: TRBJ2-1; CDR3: ASSQDWGSSSYNEQF
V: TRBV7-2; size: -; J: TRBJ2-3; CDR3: ASSFNSGKSQY
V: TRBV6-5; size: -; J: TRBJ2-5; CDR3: ASIEVTGGVGETQY
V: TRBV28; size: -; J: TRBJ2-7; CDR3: ASGPADDNTYEQY